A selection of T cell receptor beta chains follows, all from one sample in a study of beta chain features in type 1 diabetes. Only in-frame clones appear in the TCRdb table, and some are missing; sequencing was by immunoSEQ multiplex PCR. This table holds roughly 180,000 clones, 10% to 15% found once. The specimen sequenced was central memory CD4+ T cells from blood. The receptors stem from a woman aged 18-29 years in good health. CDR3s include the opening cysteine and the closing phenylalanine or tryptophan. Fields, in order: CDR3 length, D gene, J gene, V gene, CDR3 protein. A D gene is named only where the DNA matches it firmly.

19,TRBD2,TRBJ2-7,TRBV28,CASSLQPGLAAYLSYEQYF
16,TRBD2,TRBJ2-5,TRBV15,CATPIKGGLAGETQYF
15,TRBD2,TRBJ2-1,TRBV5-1,CASSPGPGLESEQFF
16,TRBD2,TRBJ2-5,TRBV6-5,CASSYSSTSGQETQYF
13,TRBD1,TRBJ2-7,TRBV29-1,CSVVDRNIYEQYF
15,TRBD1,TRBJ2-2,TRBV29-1,CSVSGQATNTGELFF
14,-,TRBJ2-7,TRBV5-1,CASSLETESNEQYF
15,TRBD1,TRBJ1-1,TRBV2,CASARTGGKGTEAFF
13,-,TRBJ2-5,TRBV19,CASSIGRSGAQYF
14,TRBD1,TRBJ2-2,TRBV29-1,CSAVGQGNTGELFF
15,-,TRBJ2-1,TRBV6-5,CASSYWRNQGNEQFF